This paragraph reports one T cell receptor (beta chain). This CDR3 is built from 14 residues. V lost 5 bases and J 3 bases, leaving 10 bases between the germline ends. Germline CDR1 LNHDA, CDR2 SQIVND (reference sequence). Clones were sequenced by immunoSEQ multiplex PCR, and TCRdb holds only the in-frame ones, with some missing. Of roughly 180,000 clones listed, 82% are singletons. These data are taken from a study of blood T cell repertoires in COVID-19. Sequencing was done on a sample of peripheral blood. This receptor was taken from a woman in her 30s with acute or convalescent COVID-19. This sequence joins TRBV19 and TRBJ2-2; the D gene is possibly TRBD1 (6 bases). As DNA, the CDR3 is TGTGCCAGTAGTTCGACAGGTTACACCGGGGAGCTGTTTTTT. Translation: CASSSTGYTGELFF.